These 25 T cell receptor beta chains were all obtained from the same sample, sequenced in a study of T cells in Graves' hyperthyroidism and ophthalmopathy. TCR beta CDR3 regions were amplified from RNA. HTBI primers drove first-round RT-PCR of the TCR CDR3. TCRdb re-called the multiplex PCR reads with MiXCR, one entry per CDR3 protein. The sample carries around 690,000 distinct CDR3 sequences, 20% recorded once. Sequenced: blood. The receptors shown here come from a man aged 25-45 years with Graves' ophthalmopathy.

CDR3 in amino acids: CASRSRRTTYNSPLHF. CDR3 nucleotides: TGTGCCAGCAGAAGCAGGAGAACTACCTATAATTCACCCCTCCACTTT. This chain links TRBV6-1 with TRBJ1-6; no definite D call. The CDR3 length is 16 residues. Germline lookup yields CDR1 MNHNS and CDR2 SASEGT. The germline V and J ends were trimmed by 6 bases and 2 bases, with 14 bases remaining between them.

This clonotype was observed many times. The V and J genes are TRBV20-1 and TRBJ1-6; unclear D gene. Germline V gives CDR1 DFQATT, CDR2 SNEGSKA (reference sequence). Trimming shortened V by 6 bases and J by 9 bases, and 18 bases separated the two germline ends. The length of the CDR3 is 14 residues. The CDR3 protein is CSAHRGPKGSPLHF. CDR3 coding DNA: TGCAGTGCGCACCGGGGTCCAAAGGGTTCACCCCTCCACTTT.

The chain recombines TRBV30 with TRBJ1-6; 11 bases are a match to TRBD1. Germline CDR1 is GTSNPN and CDR2 is SVGIG (reference sequence). The CDR3 runs to 15 residues. V gave up 4 bases and J gave up 7 bases; unmatched junction bases: 6. DNA for the CDR3: TGTGCCTGGACCCTAGGGACAGGGGGAAATTCACCCCTCCACTTT. It specifies CAWTLGTGGNSPLHF. Combining the CDR3 with reference TRBV30 and TRBJ1-6 gives the whole variable domain SQTIHQWPATLVQPVGSPLSLECTVEGTSNPNLYWYRQAAGRGLQLLFYSVGIGQISSEVPQNLSASRPQDRQFILSSKKLLLSDSGFYLCAWTLGTGGNSPLHFGNGTRLTVT.

The table lists this clonotype with a few counts. This chain links TRBV6-1 with TRBJ1-2; D is perhaps TRBD1 (5 bases). The CDR3 consists of 12 residues. Deletions cut 8 bases from V and 7 bases from J, with 14 bases between. Germline CDR1 is MNHNS and CDR2 is SASEGT. CDR3 sequence reads: CASLGAGSGYTF. For the CDR3, the DNA is TGTGCCAGCTTAGGGGCGGGAAGTGGCTACACCTTC.

This clonotype was recorded at least ten times. The chain employs TRBV28 and TRBJ1-1; 9 positions agree with TRBD1. The germline V gene encodes CDR1 MDHEN and CDR2 SYDVKM. The CDR3 has 16 residues. The V and J ends lost 5 bases and 2 bases, in that order; junction bases with no gene match: 9. CDR3 DNA sequence: TGTGCCAGCAGTACCTACCTGGGACAGGGTAACACTGAAGCTTTCTTT. It encodes CASSTYLGQGNTEAFF.

This clonotype turned up a few times. The J gene is TRBJ1-1, the V gene TRBV20-1; no reliable D call. The CDR3 length is 13 residues. CDR1 and CDR2 (germline): DFQATT, SNEGSKA (reference sequence). Trimming pared 3 bases from V and 0 bases from J, leaving 8 bases between. CDR3 sequence: CSARYGLNTEAFF. The CDR3 coding sequence is TGCAGTGCTAGGTACGGTCTGAACACTGAAGCTTTCTTT.

Comments on this clonotype: One end of the junction is discordant with germline, which a read error may explain. The chain couples TRBV7-9 to TRBJ2-1; TRBD2 matches 16 bases. From germline, CDR1 is SEHNR and CDR2 FQNEAQ (reference sequence). The CDR3 loop spans 17 amino acids. This chain's CDR3 is CAGSLPGLAGGANEQFF. The CDR3 DNA sequence: TGTGCCGGCAGCCTTCCGGGACTAGCGGGAGGGGCCAATGAGCAGTTCTTC.

This sequence joins TRBV12-3 or TRBV12-4 and TRBJ2-7; 10 positions agree with TRBD1. V was clipped by 5 bases and J by 3 bases; unmatched bases: 7. The CDR3 runs to 15 residues. In nucleotides, the CDR3 is TGTGCCAGCAGTCTTGACAGGGGGCGATTCTACGAGCAGTACTTC. It encodes CASSLDRGRFYEQYF.

This clonotype showed up many times. The chain employs TRBV11-2 and TRBJ2-7; TRBD1 might be the D (5 bases). Trimming stripped 6 bases from V and 2 bases from J, with 26 bases between. Germline V gene data show CDR1 as SGHAT and CDR2 as FQNNGV. The CDR3 spans 18 residues. The CDR3 coding sequence is TGTGCCAGCAGTCCCATTAGGGGTAGTCCGACCACGGCCTACGAGCAGTACTTC. Amino acids: CASSPIRGSPTTAYEQYF.

The genes are TRBV9 and TRBJ2-1; 14 bases map to TRBD2. V lost 5 bases and J lost 4; bases outside the gene matches: 5. The length of the CDR3 is 16 residues. The germline V gene encodes CDR1 SGDLS and CDR2 YYNGEE. This chain's CDR3 is CASSEGLAGEYNEQFF. The CDR3 DNA reads TGTGCCAGCAGTGAGGGACTAGCGGGAGAGTACAATGAGCAGTTCTTC.

In the case of this clonotype: One end of the junction varies from germline; a read error may be responsible. This sequence joins TRBV27 and TRBJ1-5; TRBD1 might be the D (6 bases). Germline lookup yields CDR1 MNHEY and CDR2 SMNVEV (reference sequence). This CDR3 region has 14 residues. CDR3 amino acids: CANSLFRGDQPQHF. CDR3 sequence (DNA): TGTGCCAACAGTTTATTTAGGGGGGATCAGCCCCAGCATTTT.

This clonotype is a singleton in its sample. This sequence joins TRBV27 and TRBJ2-1; perhaps TRBD2 as D (7 bases). Germline V gene data show CDR1 as MNHEY and CDR2 as SMNVEV (reference sequence). Trimming pared 11 bases from V and 0 bases from J, leaving 11 bases between. The CDR3 runs to 13 residues. The DNA for the CDR3 is TGTGCCGCCGGGGGGCCCTCCTACAATGAGCAGTTCTTC. Translation gives CAAGGPSYNEQFF.

The V call is TRBV20-1, the J call TRBJ1-1; D not certain. Germline V gene lookup returns CDR1 DFQATT and CDR2 SNEGSKA (reference sequence). The CDR3 extends over 12 amino acids. Deletions cut 3 bases from V and 5 bases from J, with 10 bases between. CDR3 in amino acids: CSASITGTEAFF. CDR3 nucleotide sequence: TGCAGTGCTAGCATAACGGGGACTGAAGCTTTCTTT.

V usage is TRBV12-3 or TRBV12-4 and J usage is TRBJ1-5; 11 bases agree with TRBD1. After removal of 5 bases from V and 6 bases from J, the junction contained 6 bases not matched to a gene. This CDR3 has 15 amino acids. As DNA, the CDR3 is TGTGCCAGCAGTCCGTGGACAGGGGGCGGTCAGCCCCAGCATTTT. Protein sequence: CASSPWTGGGQPQHF.

This clonotype was counted only a few times. The genes are TRBV27 and TRBJ2-3; D is possibly TRBD2 (7 bases). The germline gives CDR1 MNHEY, CDR2 SMNVEV (reference sequence). The CDR3 sequence is 13 residues long. With 3 bases removed from V and 6 bases from J, the gap between germline ends came to 10 bases. The DNA for the CDR3 is TGTGCCAGCAGTTTTAGGGGGGGGGATACGCAGTATTTT. Protein: CASSFRGGDTQYF.

This clonotype was counted only a few times. This chain links TRBV24-1 with TRBJ1-5, with TRBD1 matching over 10 bases. V trimming: 2 bases; J trimming: 5 bases; junction bases outside the gene matches: 5. The length of the CDR3 is 16 residues. Germline assignment: CDR1 KGHDR and CDR2 SFDVKD. Written as DNA, the CDR3 is TGTGCCACCAGTGATTCCGGGACAGGGGACCATCAGCCCCAGCATTTT. The encoded protein is CATSDSGTGDHQPQHF.

This chain joins TRBV27 and TRBJ2-3; 7 nucleotides align to TRBD2. Germline V gives CDR1 MNHEY, CDR2 SMNVEV (reference sequence). The CDR3 has 15 amino acids. Trimming at V came to 2 bases and at J to 5 bases, leaving 7 bases not matched to a gene. The CDR3 DNA is TGTGCCAGCAGTTTAGGGGAGGGCCTCCAAGATACGCAGTATTTT. Translation: CASSLGEGLQDTQYF.

The V and J genes are TRBV5-8 and TRBJ2-3, with 9 bases matching TRBD2. The V segment lost 0 bases and the J segment 0 bases; nucleotides outside the gene matches: 5. The length of the CDR3 is 17 residues. Looked up from germline, CDR1 is SGHTS and CDR2 is YDEGEE. This CDR3 is CASSLGLAVASTDTQYF. The CDR3 DNA is TGTGCCAGCAGCTTGGGACTAGCGGTTGCTAGCACAGATACGCAGTATTTT.

This clonotype has at least ten counts. The rearrangement uses TRBV30 and TRBJ2-5; no firm D call. There are 13 residues in the CDR3. Germline V lookup: CDR1 GTSNPN, CDR2 SVGIG (reference sequence). Trimming took off 4 bases at V and 4 bases at J, with 13 bases between the two ends. CDR3 DNA: TGTGCCTGGAATAGGGCGGTTGGAGAGACCCAGTACTTC. This translates into CAWNRAVGETQYF.

V and J are TRBV20-1 and TRBJ1-5; D perhaps matches TRBD1 (6 bases). Trimming shortened V by 1 base and J by 2 bases, and 12 bases separated the two germline ends. The CDR3 covers 15 residues. Germline V gene lookup returns CDR1 DFQATT and CDR2 SNEGSKA (reference sequence). CDR3 sequence reads: CSARVEDSRNQPQHF. The CDR3 region has the DNA TGCAGTGCTAGAGTGGAGGACAGCCGCAATCAGCCCCAGCATTTT.

This clonotype has a count of ten or more. The chain recombines TRBV30 with TRBJ1-6, with a possible D match to TRBD1 (6 bases). Germline CDR1 GTSNPN, CDR2 SVGIG (reference sequence). The ends were cut back, 7 bases at V and 9 bases at J, with 16 bases in the middle. The CDR3 is 13 amino acids. CDR3 nucleotides: TGTGCCTTGTTGACAGGACTGAGTTCACCCCTCCACTTT. It encodes CALLTGLSSPLHF.

The genes are TRBV5-1 and TRBJ1-4; D is perhaps TRBD1 (5 bases). This CDR3 is built from 17 residues. Germline V gene sequence: CDR1 SGHRS, CDR2 YFSETQ. V shed 0 bases and J shed 4 bases, with 16 bases lying between them. Here the CDR3 reads CASSLDKGGADNEKLFF. CDR3 nucleotides: TGCGCCAGCAGCTTGGATAAGGGAGGGGCGGATAATGAAAAACTGTTTTTT.

This clonotype turned up a few times. The V call is TRBV20-1, the J call TRBJ1-1, with D unresolved. With 1 base removed from V and 8 bases from J, the gap between germline ends came to 14 bases. The CDR3 is 13 amino acids. From germline, CDR1 is DFQATT and CDR2 SNEGSKA (reference sequence). As DNA, the CDR3 is TGCAGTGCTAGAGTCGGGGTAGGCAGCGAAGCTTTCTTT. Protein product: CSARVGVGSEAFF.

The table lists this clonotype with a few counts. This rearrangement joins TRBV14 to TRBJ2-3; TRBD1 agrees at 8 bases. The CDR3 spans 17 residues. Germline values: CDR1 SGHDN, CDR2 FVKESK. The ends lost 4 bases at V and 2 bases at J; junction bases unmatched: 11. The CDR3 coding sequence is TGTGCCAGCAGCCTGGGGACAGGACTAAAATTCACAGATACGCAGTATTTT. It is translated as CASSLGTGLKFTDTQYF.

This clonotype has a count of ten or more. The CDR3 coding sequence is TGTGCCAGCAGTTCTGGCTTTGGGGACAGGAGCCAATACGAGCAGTACTTC. It translates to CASSSGFGDRSQYEQYF. The chain is built from TRBV12-3 or TRBV12-4 and TRBJ2-7; 8 nucleotides agree with TRBD1. CDR3 length: 17 residues. The V segment lost 4 bases and the J segment 4 bases; nucleotides outside the gene matches: 15.